This T cell receptor beta chain was documented in a study of response to subunit inactivated influenza vaccine. Study-level results: The authors put forward the suggestion that each seasonal influenza vaccination may bring in only a limited number of new T cells.

TCRdb fed the RT-PCR reads into MiXCR, producing one record per CDR3 protein. Seen here are some 550,000 distinct CDR3 sequences, less than 25% observed once, and the top ten hold 2.5% to 3%. The CDR3 totals 15 residues. Germline values: CDR1 LGHNA, CDR2 YNFKEQ. The germline V and J ends were trimmed by 1 base and 8 bases, with 15 bases remaining between them. At least ten counts were recorded for this clonotype. Its antigen is undetermined. These same records also appear under a second study, on T cells expressing NK-cell markers. As that report states: Synthesis of TCR beta cDNA relied on 5'RACE template switching carrying UMIs. It was sorted CD3+CD56-NKG2C+, CD3+CD56+NKG2C- and CD3+CD56+NKG2C+ T cells that provided the TCR beta repertoires. With respect to HCMV, seven of the eight sequenced donors were seropositive, and one was seronegative. Expanded clones of NKG2C+ T cells had an unclear HCMV specificity.

The V gene is TRBV4-2, the J gene TRBJ2-1; no reliable D call. The sample in question was CD4+ T cells sorted from PBMCs, obtained less than 13 days after vaccination. The origin of this receptor is a man aged 45 to 65 who received an inactivated influenza vaccine. CDR3 DNA sequence: TGTGCCAGCAGCCAAGGAATTAGCCGCCTTGATGAGCAGTTCTTC. It specifies CASSQGISRLDEQFF.